This entry lists 25 T cell receptor beta chains sequenced from one sample in a study of monozygotic twins with inflammatory bowel disease. TCRdb re-analyzed the 5' RACE reads; it lists each CDR3 protein once, without DNA. The sample table sets out 150,000 to 200,000 distinct CDR3 sequences. The sequenced material came from blood. The receptors derive from a human donor with ulcerative colitis or Crohn's disease, or a healthy co-twin of an affected twin (not recorded which).

The chain is built from TRBV7-9 and TRBJ1-4. The CDR3 is 15 residues long. Germline loops: CDR1 SEHNR, CDR2 FQNEAQ (reference sequence). The CDR3 sequence is CASSWSGGTNEKLFF.

The V call is TRBV7-9, the J call TRBJ2-7; the D call from TCRdb, TRBD1, cannot be confirmed without DNA. The CDR3 sequence is 15 residues long. Germline assignment: CDR1 SEHNR and CDR2 FQNEAQ (reference sequence). CDR3 sequence reads: CASSFFKGGRDEQYF. The whole variable domain, filled in from reference TRBV7-9 and TRBJ2-7, reads DTGVSQNPRHKITKRGQNVTFRCDPISEHNRLYWYRQTLGQGPEFLTYFQNEAQLEKSRLLSDRFSAERPKGSFSTLEIQRTEQGDSAMYLCASSFFKGGRDEQYFGPGTRLTVT.

CDR3 in amino acids: CASSPGRIGEQFF. V and J are TRBV12-3 or TRBV12-4 and TRBJ2-1; TCRdb reports TRBD1, a call that lacks DNA to check it against. CDR3 size: 13 residues.

The V gene is TRBV2, the J gene TRBJ2-7; TCRdb indicates TRBD1, and absent DNA this call remains unverified. The germline CDR1 and CDR2 sequences are SNHLY and FYNNEI. The CDR3 runs 14 residues. Here the CDR3 reads CASSEQGVSYEQYF.

The rearrangement joins TRBV20-1 to TRBJ2-7; the D call of TRBD1 rests on TCRdb alone, since no DNA is present to check it. The CDR3 consists of 15 residues. Looked up from germline, CDR1 is DFQATT and CDR2 is SNEGSKA (reference sequence). CDR3 protein: CSARDRRGSSYEQYF.

J is TRBJ2-3 and V is TRBV5-1. Germline V gene lookup returns CDR1 SGHRS and CDR2 YFSETQ. The CDR3 is made up of 14 amino acids. CDR3 region: CASSPVSGTDTQYF.

The genes are TRBV5-1 and TRBJ2-3; TCRdb selects TRBD1, and the lack of DNA leaves this call unchecked. CDR1 and CDR2 (germline): SGHRS, YFSETQ. The CDR3 is made up of 13 amino acids. CDR3 protein: CASSLGQGGTQYF.

This rearrangement joins TRBV10-2 to TRBJ1-2; TCRdb names TRBD1, which stays unverified in the absence of DNA. The CDR3 consists of 15 residues. Germline V lookup: CDR1 WSHSY, CDR2 SAAADI. The CDR3 reads CASTRSLGQNYGYTF.

The chain links TRBV9 to TRBJ2-5; TCRdb gives TRBD1 as the D gene, but with no DNA this cannot be confirmed. Germline loops: CDR1 SGDLS, CDR2 YYNGEE. The CDR3 totals 14 residues. This CDR3 is CASSEEVGDETQYF.

V is TRBV5-1 and J is TRBJ2-1; as DNA is missing, the TRBD1 call by TCRdb cannot be tested. The CDR3 extends over 16 amino acids. The germline gives CDR1 SGHRS, CDR2 YFSETQ. CDR3 residues: CASSLEGGTSYNEQFF.

This chain uses TRBV7-2 with TRBJ1-6. From germline, CDR1 is SGHTA and CDR2 FQGNSA. This CDR3 region has 15 residues. CDR3 region: CASSHGPRRGTPLHF.

The chain joins TRBV5-1 to TRBJ2-2; TCRdb's D gene call, TRBD1, goes unchecked for lack of DNA. The CDR3 is 16 residues long. CDR1 is SGHRS and CDR2 is YFSETQ in the germline V gene. The CDR3: CASSPRQELNTGELFF.

The chain carries TRBV6-1 and TRBJ2-2; TCRdb's D gene call, TRBD1, goes unchecked for lack of DNA. Germline loops: CDR1 MNHNS, CDR2 SASEGT. The CDR3 is made up of 14 amino acids. The CDR3 loop is CASSETGGTGELFF.

The V call is TRBV4-1, the J call TRBJ2-1; TCRdb's D gene call, TRBD1, goes unchecked for lack of DNA. The CDR3 runs 16 residues. CDR1 and CDR2 from the germline V gene are MGHRA and YSYEKL. CDR3: CASSPLTGSSYNEQFF.

This chain joins TRBV4-1 and TRBJ1-1; lacking DNA, the TRBD1 call made by TCRdb goes unchecked. The CDR3 is 18 amino acids. Germline V lookup: CDR1 MGHRA, CDR2 YSYEKL. CDR3 protein: CASSQEPGTGNFYTEAFF.

The gene calls are TRBV6-2 or TRBV6-3 and TRBJ2-1; TCRdb's D call, TRBD1, is unchecked because there is no DNA. In germline, CDR1 is MNHEY, CDR2 SVGEGT. The CDR3 has 14 amino acids. The CDR3 here is CASSPRTDYNEQFF.

The J gene is TRBJ2-2, the V gene TRBV7-9. The germline V gene encodes CDR1 SEHNR and CDR2 FQNEAQ (reference sequence). CDR3 length: 14 amino acids. The CDR3 loop reads CASSLRQNTGELFF.

CDR3 sequence reads: CASSSELGLAYNEQFF. V is TRBV7-2 and J is TRBJ2-1; TCRdb's D call, TRBD2, is unchecked because there is no DNA. This CDR3 comprises 16 residues. CDR1 SGHTA and CDR2 FQGNSA come from the germline V gene.

The chain links TRBV28 to TRBJ2-5; lacking DNA, the TRBD1 call made by TCRdb goes unchecked. The CDR3 sequence is 15 residues long. Per the germline V gene, CDR1 is MDHEN and CDR2 is SYDVKM. CDR3 sequence reads: CASSPRGGPQETQYF. Drawing the rest from reference TRBV28 and TRBJ2-5, the complete variable domain is DVKVTQSSRYLVKRTGEKVFLECVQDMDHENMFWYRQDPGLGLRLIYFSYDVKMKEKGDIPEGYSVSREKKERFSLILESASTNQTSMYLCASSPRGGPQETQYFGPGTRLLVL.

The chain couples TRBV20-1 to TRBJ2-1; the TCRdb call, TRBD2, lacks DNA for checking. The CDR3 covers 15 residues. CDR1 DFQATT and CDR2 SNEGSKA come from the germline V gene (reference sequence). The CDR3: CSARDLASQANEQFF.

The chain recombines TRBV20-1 with TRBJ2-7; checking the TCRdb D call of TRBD2 is not possible without DNA. The CDR3 totals 16 residues. Germline V CDR1 and CDR2: DFQATT, SNEGSKA (reference sequence). CDR3 residues: CSARSGLAGGPNEQYF.

The V call is TRBV5-4, the J call TRBJ2-7; TCRdb outputs TRBD2, but without DNA this stays unchecked. This CDR3 contains 16 residues. CDR1 SGHNT and CDR2 YYREEE come from the germline V gene (reference sequence). CDR3 sequence: CASSLGASGGSYEQYF.

The CDR3 region is CASSLKGVNTEAFF. This chain joins TRBV5-5 and TRBJ1-1; without DNA, the TCRdb call of TRBD1 cannot be checked. The CDR3 loop spans 14 amino acids. From germline, CDR1 is SGHKS and CDR2 YYEKEE (reference sequence).

This sequence joins TRBV6-5 and TRBJ2-4; TCRdb's D call of TRBD2 is untestable without DNA. Germline CDR1 and CDR2: MNHEY and SVGAGI. CDR3 length equals 17 residues. CDR3 loop: CASRYTGAGRANNIQYF.

The chain is built from TRBV12-3 or TRBV12-4 and TRBJ1-1; TCRdb picks TRBD1, but there is no DNA to check that call. The CDR3 has 16 residues. CDR3: CASSLGTGQQNTEAFF.